What follows is one TCR beta chain and its context. Its antigen is not known. This record comes from a study of T cell repertoires in cytomegalovirus infection. Overall study findings and caveats: Within the response measured ex vivo, HLA-C-restricted CMV-specific TCR beta clonotypes were dominant. Identification of carriers of CMV plus the relevant HLA was performed using cumulative public TCR beta family frequency.

TCRdb used MiXCR to reprocess the reads, holding one entry per CDR3 protein. The table shows roughly 180,000 distinct CDR3 sequences, with roughly 22% occurring only once. Trimming cost V 3 bases and J 6 bases; bases outside gene matches: 9. This CDR3 comprises 15 residues. The germline V gene has CDR1 MNHEY and CDR2 SMNVEV (reference sequence). This clonotype was sampled from a human donor in good health (CMV status not recorded). Some clones in this sample may be carry-over from other donors' samples. This chain joins TRBV27 and TRBJ1-2; TRBD1 matches 8 bases. Sequences were derived from CD8+ T cells from cultured PBMCs, sampled from culture after CMV antigen stimulation. The CDR3 region has the DNA TGTGCCAGCAGTTTGGACAGGGTTGATGTAAATGGCTACACCTTC. It encodes CASSLDRVDVNGYTF.